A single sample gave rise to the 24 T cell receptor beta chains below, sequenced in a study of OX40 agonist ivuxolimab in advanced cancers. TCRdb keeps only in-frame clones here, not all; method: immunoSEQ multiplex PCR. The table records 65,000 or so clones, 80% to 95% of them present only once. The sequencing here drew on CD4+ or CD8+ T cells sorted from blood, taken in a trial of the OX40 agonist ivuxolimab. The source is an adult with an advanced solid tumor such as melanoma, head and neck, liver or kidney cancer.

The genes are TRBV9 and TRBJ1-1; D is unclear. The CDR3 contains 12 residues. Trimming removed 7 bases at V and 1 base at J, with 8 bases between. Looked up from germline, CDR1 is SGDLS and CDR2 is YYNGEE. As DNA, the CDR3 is TGTGCCAGCGGTCAAGGGAACACTGAAGCTTTCTTT. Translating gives CASGQGNTEAFF.

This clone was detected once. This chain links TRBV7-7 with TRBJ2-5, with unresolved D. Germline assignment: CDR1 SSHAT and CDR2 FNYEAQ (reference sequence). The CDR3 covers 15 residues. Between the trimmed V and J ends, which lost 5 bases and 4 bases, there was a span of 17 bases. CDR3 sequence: CASSPGVGLGETQYF. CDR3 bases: TGTGCCAGCAGCCCAGGCGTAGGTCTAGGAGAGACCCAGTACTTC.

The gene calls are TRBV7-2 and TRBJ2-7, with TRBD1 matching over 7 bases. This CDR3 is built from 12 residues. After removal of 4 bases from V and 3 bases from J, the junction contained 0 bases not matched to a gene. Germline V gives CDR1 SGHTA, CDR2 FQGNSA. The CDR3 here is CASSYRGYEQYF. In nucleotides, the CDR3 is TGTGCCAGCAGCTACAGGGGCTACGAGCAGTACTTC.

CDR3 protein: CASSLGDYYEQYF. CDR3 nucleotide sequence: TGTGCCAGCAGCTTAGGGGACTACTACGAGCAGTACTTC. The genes are TRBV7-9 and TRBJ2-7, with TRBD2 identical over 7 bases. The trim removed 1 base at V and 3 bases at J, leaving 0 bases unmatched. Germline CDR1 is SEHNR and CDR2 is FQNEAQ (reference sequence). This CDR3 is 13 amino acids long.

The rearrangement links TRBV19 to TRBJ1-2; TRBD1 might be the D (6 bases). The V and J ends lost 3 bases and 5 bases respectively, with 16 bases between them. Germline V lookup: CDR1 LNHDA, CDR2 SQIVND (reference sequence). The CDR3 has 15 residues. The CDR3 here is CASSIIATGAYGYTF. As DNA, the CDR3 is TGTGCCAGTAGTATTATTGCGACAGGCGCGTATGGCTACACCTTC.

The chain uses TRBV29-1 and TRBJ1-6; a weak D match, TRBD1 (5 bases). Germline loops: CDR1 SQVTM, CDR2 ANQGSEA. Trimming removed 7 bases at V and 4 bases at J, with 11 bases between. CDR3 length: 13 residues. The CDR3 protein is CSDGTEYNSPLHF. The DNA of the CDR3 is TGCAGCGACGGGACTGAATATAATTCACCCCTCCACTTT. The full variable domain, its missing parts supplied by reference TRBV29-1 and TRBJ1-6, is SAVISQKPSRDICQRGTSLTIQCQVDSQVTMMFWYRQQPGQSLTLIATANQGSEATYESGFVIDKFPISRPNLTFSTLTVSNMSPEDSSIYLCSDGTEYNSPLHFGNGTRLTVT.

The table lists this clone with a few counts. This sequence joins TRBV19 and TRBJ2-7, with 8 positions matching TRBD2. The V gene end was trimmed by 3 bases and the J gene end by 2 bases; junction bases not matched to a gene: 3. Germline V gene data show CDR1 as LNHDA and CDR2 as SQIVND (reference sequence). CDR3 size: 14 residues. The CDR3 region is CASSMVAGTYEQYF. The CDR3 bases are TGTGCCAGTAGTATGGTAGCGGGAACCTACGAGCAGTACTTC.

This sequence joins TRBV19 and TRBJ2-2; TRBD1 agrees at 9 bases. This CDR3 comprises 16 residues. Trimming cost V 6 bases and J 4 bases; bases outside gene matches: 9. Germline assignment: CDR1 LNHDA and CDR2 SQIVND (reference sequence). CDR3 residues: CASRKPGQGGTGELFF. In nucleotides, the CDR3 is TGTGCCAGTAGGAAACCGGGACAGGGAGGCACCGGGGAGCTGTTTTTT.

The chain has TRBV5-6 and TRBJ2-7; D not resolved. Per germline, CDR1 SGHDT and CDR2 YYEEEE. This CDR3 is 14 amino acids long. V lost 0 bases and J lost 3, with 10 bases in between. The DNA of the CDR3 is TGTGCCAGCAGCTTGGCTGGTGGGGTCTACGAGCAGTACTTC. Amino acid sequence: CASSLAGGVYEQYF.

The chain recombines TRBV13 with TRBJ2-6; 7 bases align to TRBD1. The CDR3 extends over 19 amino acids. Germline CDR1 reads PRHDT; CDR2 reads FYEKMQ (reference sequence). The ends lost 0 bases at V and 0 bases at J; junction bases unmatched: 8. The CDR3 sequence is CASSLGLWTGYSGANVLTF. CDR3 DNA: TGTGCCAGCAGCTTAGGCCTCTGGACAGGATACTCTGGGGCCAACGTCCTGACTTTC. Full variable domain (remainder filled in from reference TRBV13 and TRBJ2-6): AAGVIQSPRHLIKEKRETATLKCYPIPRHDTVYWYQQGPGQDPQFLISFYEKMQSDKGSIPDRFSAQQFSDYHSELNMSSLELGDSALYFCASSLGLWTGYSGANVLTFGAGSRLTVL.

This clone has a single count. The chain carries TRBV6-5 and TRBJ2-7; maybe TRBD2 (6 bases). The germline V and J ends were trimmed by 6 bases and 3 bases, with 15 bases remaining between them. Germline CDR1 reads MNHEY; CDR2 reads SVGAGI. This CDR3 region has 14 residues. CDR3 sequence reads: CASSLRDSNYEQYF. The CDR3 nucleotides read TGTGCCAGCAGCCTCCGGGACTCGAACTACGAGCAGTACTTC.

The CDR3 DNA is TGTGCCAGCAGTATTACAGGAACCTACGAGCAGTACTTC. Protein product: CASSITGTYEQYF. The chain links TRBV27 to TRBJ2-7; tentatively, D is TRBD1 (5 bases). The germline CDR1 and CDR2 sequences are MNHEY and SMNVEV (reference sequence). The CDR3 sequence is 13 residues long. The V gene lost 5 bases and the J gene lost 2 bases, with 10 bases spanning the gap.

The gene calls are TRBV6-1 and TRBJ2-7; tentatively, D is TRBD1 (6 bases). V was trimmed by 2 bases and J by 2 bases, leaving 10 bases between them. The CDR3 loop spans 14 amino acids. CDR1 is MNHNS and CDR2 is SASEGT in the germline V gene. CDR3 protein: CASSEIGGPYEQYF. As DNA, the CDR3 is TGTGCCAGCAGTGAAATAGGGGGTCCCTACGAGCAGTACTTC.

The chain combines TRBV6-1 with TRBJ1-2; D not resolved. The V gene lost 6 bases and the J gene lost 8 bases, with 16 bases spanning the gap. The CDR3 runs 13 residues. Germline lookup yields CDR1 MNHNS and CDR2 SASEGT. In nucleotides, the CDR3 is TGTGCCAGCAGCCGGACGGTCGACGGAGGCTACACCTTC. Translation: CASSRTVDGGYTF.

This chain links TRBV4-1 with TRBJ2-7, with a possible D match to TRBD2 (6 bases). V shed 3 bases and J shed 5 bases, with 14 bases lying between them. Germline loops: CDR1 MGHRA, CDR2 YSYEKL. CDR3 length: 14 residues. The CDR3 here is CASSQGWRVHEQYF. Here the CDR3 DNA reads TGCGCCAGCAGCCAGGGTTGGAGGGTCCACGAGCAGTACTTC.

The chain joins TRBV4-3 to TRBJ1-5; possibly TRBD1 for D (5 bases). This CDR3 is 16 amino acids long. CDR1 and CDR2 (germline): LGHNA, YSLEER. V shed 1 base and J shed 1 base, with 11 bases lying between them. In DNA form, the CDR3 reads TGCGCCAGCAGCCAAGGGGGCCCAGACAGCAATCAGCCCCAGCATTTT. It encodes CASSQGGPDSNQPQHF.

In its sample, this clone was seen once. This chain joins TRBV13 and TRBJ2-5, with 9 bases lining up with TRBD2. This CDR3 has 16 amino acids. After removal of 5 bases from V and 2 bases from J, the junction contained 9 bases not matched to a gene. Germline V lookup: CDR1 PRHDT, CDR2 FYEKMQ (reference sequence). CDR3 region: CASSPALAGWQETQYF. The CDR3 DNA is TGTGCCAGCAGCCCTGCCCTAGCGGGGTGGCAAGAGACCCAGTACTTC.

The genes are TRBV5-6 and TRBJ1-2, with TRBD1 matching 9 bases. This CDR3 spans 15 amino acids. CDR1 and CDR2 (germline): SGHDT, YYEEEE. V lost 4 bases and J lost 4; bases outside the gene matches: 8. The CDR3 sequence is CASSPGTGPFYGYTF. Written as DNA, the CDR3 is TGTGCCAGCAGCCCCGGGACAGGGCCCTTCTATGGCTACACCTTC.

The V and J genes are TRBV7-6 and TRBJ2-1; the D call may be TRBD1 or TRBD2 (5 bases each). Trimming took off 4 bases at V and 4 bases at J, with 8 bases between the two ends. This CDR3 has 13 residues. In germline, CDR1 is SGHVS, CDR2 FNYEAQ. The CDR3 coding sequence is TGTGCCAGCAGCTCCGGGGCATACAATGAGCAGTTCTTC. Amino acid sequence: CASSSGAYNEQFF. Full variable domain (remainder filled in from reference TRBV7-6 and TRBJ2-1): GAGVSQSPRYKVTKRGQDVALRCDPISGHVSLYWYRQALGQGPEFLTYFNYEAQQDKSGLPNDRFSAERPEGSISTLTIQRTEQRDSAMYRCASSSGAYNEQFFGPGTRLTVL.

CDR3 amino acids: CASRLGLAGVSEETQYF. Here the CDR3 DNA reads TGTGCCAGCAGGTTGGGACTAGCGGGAGTCTCTGAGGAGACCCAGTACTTC. The rearrangement joins TRBV27 to TRBJ2-5; the match to TRBD2 covers 14 bases. The CDR3 extends over 17 amino acids. Trimming cost V 6 bases and J 5 bases; bases outside gene matches: 11. The germline CDR1 and CDR2 sequences are MNHEY and SMNVEV (reference sequence).

CDR3 in amino acids: CASSDRGLSYEQYF. CDR3 nucleotide sequence: TGCGCCAGCAGCGACAGGGGCCTCTCCTACGAGCAGTACTTC. The genes are TRBV5-1 and TRBJ2-7, with TRBD1 matching 8 bases. The CDR3 is made up of 14 amino acids. Germline V gene lookup returns CDR1 SGHRS and CDR2 YFSETQ. Trimming removed 4 bases from V and 0 bases from J; junction bases left unmatched: 3.

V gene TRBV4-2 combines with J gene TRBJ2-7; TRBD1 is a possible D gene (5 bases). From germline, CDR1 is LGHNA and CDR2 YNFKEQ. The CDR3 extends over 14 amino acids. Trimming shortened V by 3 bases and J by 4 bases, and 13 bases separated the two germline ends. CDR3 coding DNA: TGTGCCAGCAGCCATCTCGTATCAGGGTACGAGCAGTACTTC. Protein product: CASSHLVSGYEQYF.

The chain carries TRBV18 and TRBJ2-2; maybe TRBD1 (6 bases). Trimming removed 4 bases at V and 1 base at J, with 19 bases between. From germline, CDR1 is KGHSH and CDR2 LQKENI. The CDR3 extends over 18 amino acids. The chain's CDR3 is CASSHTDSVELNTGELFF. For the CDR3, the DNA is TGTGCCAGCTCACATACGGACAGCGTGGAACTGAACACCGGGGAGCTGTTTTTT.

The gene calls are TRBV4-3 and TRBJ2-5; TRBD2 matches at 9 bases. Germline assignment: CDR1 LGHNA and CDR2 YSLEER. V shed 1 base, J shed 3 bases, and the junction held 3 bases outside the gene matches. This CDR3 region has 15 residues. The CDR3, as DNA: TGCGCCAGCAGCCAAGGGACTAGCGCAAAAGAGACCCAGTACTTC. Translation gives CASSQGTSAKETQYF.